Below, one TCR beta chain is given with its context. There are 16 residues in the CDR3. With 1 base removed from V and 5 bases from J, the gap between germline ends came to 12 bases. Looked up from germline, CDR1 is LGHDT and CDR2 is YNNKEL (reference sequence). The sample originates from a study of control samples from healthy donors and cancer patients. This table comes from immunoSEQ multiplex PCR, and its TCRdb copy is limited to in-frame clones, with some not included. The sample includes about 120,000 clones, more than 85% seen only once; the top ten take 2.6%. The source is a man aged 25-40 years in good health. Sequencing used blood. The rearrangement joins TRBV3-1 (or the pseudogene TRBV3-2) to TRBJ1-6, with D possibly matching TRBD1 (5 bases). CDR3 nucleotides: TGTGCCAGCAGCCAAGGTCGGGGGTTGGATAATTCACCCCTCCACTTT. Its protein product is CASSQGRGLDNSPLHF.